One sample yielded the 23 T cell receptor beta chains listed below, sequenced in a study of early T cells in non-severe SARS-CoV-2 infection (dated by TCRdb to about 2021). Receptor amplification or capture employed 5' RACE. TCRdb shows the sequencer as NextSeq 500. The raw public data were reprocessed by TCRdb itself: fastp quality trimming at Q25, MiXCR clonotype calling, in-frame beta chains only. Rows with one shared CDR3 protein collapse into an entry with the most common genes and DNA. In all, the sample holds about 97,000 distinct CDR3 sequences, and 11% of those were seen once. Approximately 4.7% of the sample belongs to the ten largest clones. Material: whole blood, obtained at baseline. These receptors all come from an adult who was a healthcare worker with PCR-confirmed SARS-CoV-2 infection or an uninfected control (not recorded which).

The chain employs TRBV7-2 and TRBJ2-4, with D possibly TRBD1 on 6 matching bases. This CDR3 comprises 19 residues. V was cut by 2 bases and J by 0 bases, with 20 bases left in between. Germline values: CDR1 SGHTA, CDR2 FQGNSA. DNA for the CDR3: TGTGCCAGCAGCTTAATTAAATCACAGGGACCCCTAGCCAAAAACATTCAGTACTTC. Its protein product is CASSLIKSQGPLAKNIQYF. The full variable domain, completed using reference TRBV7-2 and TRBJ2-4, is GAGVSQSPSNKVTEKGKDVELRCDPISGHTALYWYRQSLGQGLEFLIYFQGNSAPDKSGLPSDRFSAERTGGSVSTLTIQRTQQEDSAVYLCASSLIKSQGPLAKNIQYFGAGTRLSVL.

The chain carries TRBV24-1 and TRBJ2-2; D may be TRBD2 (6 bases). The CDR3 has 16 residues. V lost 4 bases, J lost 4 bases, and 15 bases lay in between. Germline loops: CDR1 KGHDR, CDR2 SFDVKD. The CDR3 nucleotides are TGTGCCACCAGTGAACACATGACTAGTGGCACCGGGGAGCTGTTTTTT. This sequence encodes CATSEHMTSGTGELFF.

Concerning this clonotype: The junction and the germline gene differ at one end; a read error may be behind it. The rearrangement links TRBV7-9 to TRBJ1-2; weak D call: TRBD1 (5 bases). Germline-derived CDR1 and CDR2 are SEHNR and FQNEAQ (reference sequence). This CDR3 is built from 12 residues. In DNA, the CDR3 is TGTGCCAGCAGCCTGGACAACTATGGCCACACCTTC. The encoded protein is CASSLDNYGHTF.

In its sample, this clonotype was seen a few times. This chain connects TRBV12-5 to TRBJ2-4; maybe TRBD1 (5 bases). V shed 6 bases and J shed 0 bases, with 21 bases lying between them. Germline loops: CDR1 LGHNT, CDR2 FRNRAP. This CDR3 has 18 residues. CDR3 nucleotides: TGTGCTAGTGGCCCGTCTCCGACAGAACCTCTAGCCAAAAACATTCAGTACTTC. Translated: CASGPSPTEPLAKNIQYF.

This clonotype came up many times. V gene TRBV2 combines with J gene TRBJ1-5, with no clear D. With 6 bases removed from V and 6 bases from J, the gap between germline ends came to 21 bases. Per the germline V gene, CDR1 is SNHLY and CDR2 is FYNNEI. The CDR3 totals 16 residues. CDR3 sequence reads: CASSDPASDRGQPQHF. The CDR3 DNA is TGTGCCAGCAGCGACCCCGCCAGCGACCGGGGTCAGCCCCAGCATTTT.

In its sample, this clonotype was seen many times. The chain combines TRBV6-6 with TRBJ2-4; D not resolved. Trimming took off 4 bases at V and 0 bases at J, with 16 bases between the two ends. The CDR3 consists of 17 residues. The germline V gene encodes CDR1 MNHNY and CDR2 SVGAGI (reference sequence). DNA for the CDR3: TGTGCCAGCAGTTCTGGGTCCGCCGAAGTAGCCAAAAACATTCAGTACTTC. Translating it yields CASSSGSAEVAKNIQYF.

The chain combines TRBV11-2 with TRBJ1-3; possibly TRBD1 for D (6 bases). Germline V lookup: CDR1 SGHAT, CDR2 FQNNGV. The CDR3 extends over 16 amino acids. V was pared by 3 bases and J by 2 bases, with 14 bases between. For the CDR3, the DNA is TGTGCCAGCAGCTTGTTGTTGGGGGCTACTGGAAACACCATATATTTT. It codes for CASSLLLGATGNTIYF.

In its sample, this clonotype was seen many times. V usage is TRBV6-6 and J usage is TRBJ1-3; D is unresolved. The V gene's germline CDR1 is MNHNY and CDR2 SVGAGI (reference sequence). The ends were cut back, 5 bases at V and 4 bases at J, with 9 bases in the middle. CDR3 length equals 13 residues. The CDR3 DNA reads as TGTGCCAGCAGTCTAGACGCGGGAAACACCATATATTTT. Residues: CASSLDAGNTIYF.

This chain joins TRBV6-5 and TRBJ2-7, with 8 bases identical to TRBD2. The junction had 14 bases not matched to a gene; V was cut back by 7 bases and J by 6 bases. CDR3 length equals 15 residues. The germline CDR1 and CDR2 sequences are MNHEY and SVGAGI. The CDR3 DNA is TGTGCCAGCACTAAGGTACAAGCGGGAGACGGCGAGCAGTACTTC. It encodes CASTKVQAGDGEQYF.

The rearrangement joins TRBV20-1 to TRBJ2-5, with a possible D match to TRBD2 (6 bases). The CDR3 covers 15 residues. Germline CDR1 and CDR2: DFQATT and SNEGSKA (reference sequence). Trimming removed 2 bases at V and 1 base at J, with 14 bases between. The DNA for the CDR3 is TGCAGTGCTAGAAGCCTAGCGTCGATCCAAGAGACCCAGTACTTC. This encodes CSARSLASIQETQYF.

This clonotype was observed many times. The genes are TRBV27 and TRBJ2-3, with TRBD1 identical over 9 bases. The CDR3 sequence is 16 residues long. Germline V gene sequence: CDR1 MNHEY, CDR2 SMNVEV (reference sequence). Germline trimming cut 1 base from V and 4 bases from J; bases unmatched to any gene: 6. In DNA, the CDR3 is TGTGCCAGCAGTTTATTGGGGACAGGGTTCGCAGATACGCAGTATTTT. This translates into CASSLLGTGFADTQYF.

The chain uses TRBV6-6 and TRBJ1-1; no definite D call. V lost 2 bases and J 10 bases, leaving 14 bases between the germline ends. This CDR3 has 13 residues. Germline values: CDR1 MNHNY, CDR2 SVGAGI (reference sequence). The CDR3 loop reads CASSYREESVAFF. The CDR3 bases are TGTGCCAGCAGTTACAGAGAAGAATCGGTAGCTTTCTTT.

The chain employs TRBV25-1 and TRBJ2-7; D perhaps matches TRBD1 (5 bases). V was pared by 7 bases and J by 4 bases, with 11 bases between. The germline gives CDR1 MGHDK, CDR2 SYGVNS. The CDR3 runs to 12 residues. Written as DNA, the CDR3 is TGTGCCAGCAAGGGCGACAGTTACGAGCAGTACTTC. This sequence encodes CASKGDSYEQYF.

This clonotype was observed a few times. The genes are TRBV19 and TRBJ2-5, with D possibly TRBD2 on 5 matching bases. Trimming took 4 bases from V and 5 from J, leaving 11 bases between them. Germline CDR1 and CDR2: LNHDA and SQIVND (reference sequence). CDR3 length: 13 amino acids. CDR3 protein: CASSKVVAETQYF. The CDR3 nucleotides read TGTGCCAGTAGTAAGGTGGTAGCGGAGACCCAGTACTTC.

This clonotype came up many times. The chain carries TRBV18 and TRBJ2-3; D unresolved. V was cut by 6 bases and J by 5 bases, with 6 bases left in between. In germline, CDR1 is KGHSH, CDR2 LQKENI. The CDR3 has 11 residues. The CDR3 DNA follows: TGTGCCAGCTCTGAAGAAGATACGCAGTATTTT. It is translated as CASSEEDTQYF.

This clonotype occurred a few times. The chain is built from TRBV20-1 and TRBJ2-7; the match to TRBD2 covers 7 bases. The CDR3 consists of 13 residues. CDR1 and CDR2 (germline): DFQATT, SNEGSKA (reference sequence). V gave up 6 bases and J gave up 3 bases; unmatched junction bases: 8. CDR3 DNA: TGCAGTGCCCTCTGGGGGGACTACTACGAGCAGTACTTC. Encoded protein: CSALWGDYYEQYF.

The chain joins TRBV14 to TRBJ2-5; 10 bases are a match to TRBD2. The ends lost 4 bases at V and 5 bases at J; junction bases unmatched: 10. The CDR3 contains 16 residues. Looked up from germline, CDR1 is SGHDN and CDR2 is FVKESK. In nucleotides, the CDR3 is TGTGCCAGCAGCCTGGCGGGGACTAGCGTCTCGGAGACCCAGTACTTC. Residues: CASSLAGTSVSETQYF. Supplemented by reference TRBV14 and TRBJ2-5, the full variable domain reads EAGVTQFPSHSVIEKGQTVTLRCDPISGHDNLYWYRRVMGKEIKFLLHFVKESKQDESGMPNNRFLAERTGGTYSTLKVQPAELEDSGVYFCASSLAGTSVSETQYFGPGTRLLVL.

This clonotype was seen at least ten times. V usage is TRBV11-2 and J usage is TRBJ1-1, with no clear D. V was cut by 4 bases and J by 4 bases, with 16 bases left in between. Germline V gene data show CDR1 as SGHAT and CDR2 as FQNNGV. The CDR3 is made up of 15 amino acids. As DNA, the CDR3 is TGTGCCAGCAGCTCCTCCGACCACAAGGGCACTGAAGCTTTCTTT. Encoded protein: CASSSSDHKGTEAFF.

This clonotype was seen only a few times. The chain is built from TRBV20-1 and TRBJ2-1; 11 bases match TRBD2. Trimming cost V 1 base and J 7 bases; bases outside gene matches: 3. CDR1 DFQATT and CDR2 SNEGSKA come from the germline V gene (reference sequence). CDR3 length: 14 residues. The CDR3 here is CSARVGTSGNEQFF. The CDR3 DNA reads as TGCAGTGCTAGAGTCGGGACTAGCGGTAATGAGCAGTTCTTC.

This clonotype was recorded many times. The rearrangement uses TRBV11-2 and TRBJ1-1; TRBD1 agrees at 7 bases. Germline-derived CDR1 and CDR2 are SGHAT and FQNNGV. CDR3 length: 13 residues. With V trimmed by 5 bases and J by 6 bases, 6 bases remained unmatched. The CDR3 is CASSPGQRAEAFF. CDR3 nucleotide sequence: TGTGCCAGCAGCCCGGGACAGAGGGCTGAAGCTTTCTTT.

The table lists this clonotype with a few counts. The rearrangement joins TRBV25-1 to TRBJ2-1; TRBD1 is a possible D gene (5 bases). Deletions cut 4 bases from V and 7 bases from J, with 14 bases between. The CDR3 is made up of 14 amino acids. The germline V gene has CDR1 MGHDK and CDR2 SYGVNS. CDR3 amino acids: CASSAGLGRNEQFF. The CDR3 coding sequence is TGTGCCAGCAGTGCCGGATTGGGGCGTAATGAGCAGTTCTTC.

This chain links TRBV6-1 with TRBJ2-1; D perhaps matches TRBD2 (6 bases). Germline V gene lookup returns CDR1 MNHNS and CDR2 SASEGT. V was clipped by 3 bases and J by 12 bases, with 21 bases between them. The CDR3 is made up of 15 amino acids. CDR3 coding DNA: TGTGCCAGCAGTGATGGGACTGGGATGTTCTTCGGGCAGTTCTTC. As protein: CASSDGTGMFFGQFF.

This clonotype was observed many times. The CDR3 loop is CASTSLNLRNTQYF. Here the CDR3 DNA reads TGTGCCAGCACCTCATTAAATCTTAGGAATACGCAGTATTTT. This chain links TRBV7-9 with TRBJ2-3; D not certain. In germline, CDR1 is SEHNR, CDR2 FQNEAQ (reference sequence). The CDR3 runs 14 residues. The V gene lost 7 bases and the J gene lost 7 bases, with 18 bases spanning the gap.